Below are 25 T cell receptor beta chains sequenced from a single sample in a study of response to subunit inactivated influenza vaccine. One entry per CDR3 protein results from TCRdb running MiXCR on the RT-PCR reads. In the table there are 430,000 or so distinct CDR3 sequences, roughly 11% of which are singletons. The sample consisted of PBMCs from blood, taken roughly 6 weeks after vaccination. These receptors were taken from a man in his fifties who received an inactivated influenza vaccine.

The chain employs TRBV28 and TRBJ2-3; D could derive from TRBD1 or TRBD2 (6 bases each). The germline V and J ends were trimmed by 2 bases and 1 base, with 10 bases remaining between them. The CDR3 is 15 residues long. CDR1 and CDR2 (germline): MDHEN, SYDVKM. CDR3 residues: CASSLGGQGTDTQYF. In DNA, the CDR3 is TGTGCCAGCAGTTTAGGGGGGCAGGGCACAGATACGCAGTATTTT.

This clonotype was observed a few times. CDR3 sequence (DNA): TGTGCCAGCAGCCAAGGGGGCATTGACAATGAGCAGTTCTTC. Translation: CASSQGGIDNEQFF. V gene TRBV4-2 combines with J gene TRBJ2-1, with a tentative D call TRBD1 (5 bases). Looked up from germline, CDR1 is LGHNA and CDR2 is YNFKEQ. This CDR3 has 14 residues. The ends were cut back, 1 base at V and 5 bases at J, with 9 bases in the middle.

The V call is TRBV20-1, the J call TRBJ2-5; D is undetermined. Trimming shortened V by 0 bases and J by 2 bases, and 10 bases separated the two germline ends. In germline, CDR1 is DFQATT, CDR2 SNEGSKA (reference sequence). This CDR3 is 14 amino acids long. The chain's CDR3 is CSARDLDIQETQYF. Here the CDR3 DNA reads TGCAGTGCTAGAGATCTCGACATTCAAGAGACCCAGTACTTC.

In its sample, this clonotype was seen a few times. This chain uses TRBV7-9 with TRBJ2-7, with D unclear. The CDR3 consists of 15 residues. The germline CDR1 and CDR2 sequences are SEHNR and FQNEAQ (reference sequence). Deletions cut 4 bases from V and 0 bases from J, with 13 bases between. CDR3 nucleotides: TGTGCCAGCAGCTCCAGGACGGAGAGCTCCTACGAGCAGTACTTC. It translates to CASSSRTESSYEQYF.

This clonotype was seen many times. This rearrangement joins TRBV4-1 to TRBJ1-4; D ambiguous. Germline lookup yields CDR1 MGHRA and CDR2 YSYEKL. Trimming removed 3 bases at V and 0 bases at J, with 2 bases between. The CDR3 spans 13 residues. The DNA for the CDR3 is TGCGCCAGCAGCCACCCAACTAATGAAAAACTGTTTTTT. Protein: CASSHPTNEKLFF.

V and J are TRBV18 and TRBJ1-4, with D unclear. V was shortened by 3 bases and J by 8 bases, with 4 bases between the two germline ends. The CDR3 loop spans 11 amino acids. CDR1 and CDR2 (germline): KGHSH, LQKENI. CDR3: CASSPAEKLFF. DNA for the CDR3: TGTGCCAGCTCACCCGCGGAAAAACTGTTTTTT.

This clonotype has a handful of counts. The chain is built from TRBV6-5 and TRBJ2-7; TRBD2 agrees at 11 bases. The CDR3 has 17 residues. Looked up from germline, CDR1 is MNHEY and CDR2 is SVGAGI. Trimming at V came to 2 bases and at J to 5 bases, leaving 11 bases not matched to a gene. The CDR3 sequence is CASSYAPPGLAVHEQYF. The CDR3 DNA sequence: TGTGCCAGCAGTTACGCCCCTCCGGGACTAGCGGTCCACGAGCAGTACTTC.

In its sample, this clonotype was seen many times. The genes are TRBV7-2 and TRBJ1-6, with a weak D call TRBD1 (6 bases). Germline CDR1 is SGHTA and CDR2 is FQGNSA. Trimming left V 5 bases short and J 8 bases short, with 16 bases between. The CDR3 has 15 amino acids. The CDR3 loop is CASSTRQDPDSPLHF. The CDR3 DNA sequence: TGTGCCAGCAGCACCAGACAGGACCCGGATTCACCCCTCCACTTT.

V and J are TRBV7-2 and TRBJ2-6; D is uncertain. V was pared by 1 base and J by 2 bases, with 6 bases between. The CDR3 runs to 15 residues. The germline V gene encodes CDR1 SGHTA and CDR2 FQGNSA. The CDR3 sequence: CASSLGSPGANVLTF. The CDR3 nucleotides read TGTGCCAGCAGCTTAGGTAGCCCTGGGGCCAACGTCCTGACTTTC. Full variable domain (rest looked up from reference TRBV7-2 and TRBJ2-6): GAGVSQSPSNKVTEKGKDVELRCDPISGHTALYWYRQSLGQGLEFLIYFQGNSAPDKSGLPSDRFSAERTGGSVSTLTIQRTQQEDSAVYLCASSLGSPGANVLTFGAGSRLTVL.

This clonotype has a count of ten or more. The chain couples TRBV27 to TRBJ2-5; the D call may be TRBD1 or TRBD2 (5 bases each). The germline gives CDR1 MNHEY, CDR2 SMNVEV (reference sequence). Trimming cost V 5 bases and J 4 bases, with 14 bases left between them. CDR3 length: 14 residues. CDR3 nucleotides: TGTGCCAGCAGTCTCCAGGGACGGAGAGAGACCCAGTACTTC. It specifies CASSLQGRRETQYF.

This clonotype was recorded at least ten times. This chain joins TRBV5-1 and TRBJ2-2; unclear D gene. V shed 6 bases and J shed 2 bases, with 11 bases lying between them. The CDR3 consists of 14 residues. Germline-derived CDR1 and CDR2 are SGHRS and YFSETQ. In nucleotides, the CDR3 is TGCGCCAGCATGGTAAAGCCCAACACCGGGGAGCTGTTTTTT. Amino acids: CASMVKPNTGELFF.

V and J are TRBV6-2 or TRBV6-3 and TRBJ2-1, with a tentative D call TRBD2 (5 bases). Looked up from germline, CDR1 is MNHEY and CDR2 is SVGEGT. Trimming took off 1 base at V and 5 bases at J, with 18 bases between the two ends. There are 17 residues in the CDR3. The CDR3 loop is CASSYFSYAGLNNEQFF. The DNA for the CDR3 is TGTGCCAGCAGTTACTTCTCTTATGCCGGACTCAACAATGAGCAGTTCTTC.

The table lists this clonotype with many counts. V and J are TRBV4-3 and TRBJ2-3; 13 bases line up with TRBD2. Germline lookup yields CDR1 LGHNA and CDR2 YSLEER. The CDR3 loop spans 19 amino acids. Trimming removed 0 bases from V and 3 bases from J; junction bases left unmatched: 9. CDR3 nucleotides: TGCGCCAGCAGCCAAGATCCAACTAGCGGGGGGGCCGTAACAGATACGCAGTATTTT. Its protein product is CASSQDPTSGGAVTDTQYF.

This clonotype was counted ten times or more. The genes are TRBV12-3 or TRBV12-4 and TRBJ1-4, with D perhaps TRBD1 (5 bases). The CDR3 consists of 14 residues. V lost 3 bases to trimming and J lost 8 bases, with 13 bases between them. CDR3 DNA sequence: TGTGCCAGCAGTTTTAGTGGGGGAAAAGAAAAACTGTTTTTT. Protein: CASSFSGGKEKLFF.

This sequence joins TRBV5-1 and TRBJ2-6; 11 bases map to TRBD1. Trimming removed 2 bases from V and 1 base from J; junction bases left unmatched: 8. Per germline, CDR1 SGHRS and CDR2 YFSETQ. The CDR3 length is 19 residues. CDR3 nucleotides: TGCGCCAGCAGCTTAATCGCCGGGACAGGGGGTTCTGGGGCCAACGTCCTGACTTTC. This codes for CASSLIAGTGGSGANVLTF.

This clonotype has a count of ten or more. The chain is built from TRBV29-1 and TRBJ2-1; 7 nucleotides line up with TRBD1. J gave up 3 bases and V 4 bases, and 12 bases lay outside the gene matches. The CDR3 contains 16 residues. Germline CDR1 and CDR2: SQVTM and ANQGSEA. CDR3 in DNA: TGCAGCGTTGGACAGGGCCAAAGGGTGGGCTACAATGAGCAGTTCTTC. The encoded protein is CSVGQGQRVGYNEQFF.

The genes are TRBV4-2 and TRBJ1-5; 7 bases fit TRBD1. The V gene's germline CDR1 is LGHNA and CDR2 YNFKEQ. The CDR3 covers 14 residues. The trim removed 6 bases at V and 3 bases at J, leaving 5 bases unmatched. The CDR3 sequence: CASRQTGVNQPQHF. CDR3 bases: TGTGCCAGCAGGCAAACAGGGGTCAATCAGCCCCAGCATTTT.

The V gene is TRBV28, the J gene TRBJ2-7; 7 bases agree with TRBD2. This CDR3 region has 16 residues. Germline V CDR1 and CDR2: MDHEN, SYDVKM. J lost 0 bases, V lost 6 bases, and 11 bases had no gene match. The CDR3 spells CASSRPLAEISYEQYF. CDR3 sequence (DNA): TGTGCCAGCAGCCGCCCGCTAGCGGAGATCTCCTACGAGCAGTACTTC. The complete variable domain, with remaining parts taken from reference TRBV28 and TRBJ2-7, reads DVKVTQSSRYLVKRTGEKVFLECVQDMDHENMFWYRQDPGLGLRLIYFSYDVKMKEKGDIPEGYSVSREKKERFSLILESASTNQTSMYLCASSRPLAEISYEQYFGPGTRLTVT.

This clonotype was detected only a few times. CDR3 loop: CSARSPRHTDTQYF. The CDR3 bases are TGCAGTGCTAGATCCCCGAGGCACACAGATACGCAGTATTTT. The chain is built from TRBV20-1 and TRBJ2-3; no clear D gene. The CDR3 totals 14 residues. V gave up 2 bases and J gave up 2 bases, with 11 bases separating them. The germline V gene encodes CDR1 DFQATT and CDR2 SNEGSKA (reference sequence).

In this sample, this clonotype turned up many times. The chain has TRBV9 and TRBJ2-3; 8 bases agree with TRBD2. CDR1 and CDR2 from the germline V gene are SGDLS and YYNGEE. This CDR3 comprises 17 residues. Germline trimming cut 0 bases from V and 14 bases from J; bases unmatched to any gene: 20. CDR3 bases: TGTGCCAGCAGCGTAGAGGGAAGCGGGAGAAGTCTCAATGAGGTGTATTTT. This sequence encodes CASSVEGSGRSLNEVYF.

This clonotype appeared a few times. This chain connects TRBV4-3 to TRBJ2-5; D is unresolved. This CDR3 contains 13 residues. Trimming took 1 base from V and 1 from J, leaving 4 bases between them. Germline CDR1 is LGHNA and CDR2 is YSLEER. The DNA for the CDR3 is TGCGCCAGCAGCCAAGTAGGCCAAGAGACCCAGTACTTC. This codes for CASSQVGQETQYF.

The chain has TRBV18 and TRBJ1-2; D ambiguous. V dropped 0 bases and J dropped 2 bases, with 10 bases sitting between them. The CDR3 is 15 amino acids. CDR1 is KGHSH, CDR2 LQKENI, per germline. Here the CDR3 reads CASSPPSTWNYGYTF. The DNA for the CDR3 is TGTGCCAGCTCACCACCGAGTACCTGGAACTATGGCTACACCTTC.

This clonotype was observed many times. The chain joins TRBV2 to TRBJ2-7, with 7 bases identical to TRBD1. From germline, CDR1 is SNHLY and CDR2 FYNNEI. This CDR3 contains 14 residues. Unmatched junction bases numbered 3, after V lost 4 bases and J lost 0 bases. CDR3 protein: CASSGRGNSYEQYF. The CDR3 region has the DNA TGTGCCAGCAGTGGCAGGGGGAACTCCTACGAGCAGTACTTC. Variable domain in full (rest from reference TRBV2 and TRBJ2-7): EPEVTQTPSHQVTQMGQEVILRCVPISNHLYFYWYRQILGQKVEFLVSFYNNEISEKSEIFDDQFSVERPDGSNFTLKIRSTKLEDSAMYFCASSGRGNSYEQYFGPGTRLTVT.

The table lists this clonotype with many counts. The chain is built from TRBV2 and TRBJ2-1, with TRBD1 matching over 9 bases. This CDR3 has 15 amino acids. With V trimmed by 6 bases and J by 2 bases, 5 bases remained unmatched. CDR1 SNHLY and CDR2 FYNNEI come from the germline V gene. In DNA, the CDR3 is TGTGCCAGCAGCGCGGGACAGGGAGCCTACAATGAGCAGTTCTTC. Its protein is CASSAGQGAYNEQFF.

This clonotype was observed a few times. The chain uses TRBV10-2 and TRBJ1-6; D gene unclear. CDR3 length: 16 residues. The germline V gene encodes CDR1 WSHSY and CDR2 SAAADI. With 4 bases removed from V and 0 bases from J, the gap between germline ends came to 10 bases. CDR3 amino acids: CASSAPENSYNSPLHF. CDR3 nucleotide sequence: TGCGCCAGCAGTGCCCCCGAAAACTCCTATAATTCACCCCTCCACTTT.